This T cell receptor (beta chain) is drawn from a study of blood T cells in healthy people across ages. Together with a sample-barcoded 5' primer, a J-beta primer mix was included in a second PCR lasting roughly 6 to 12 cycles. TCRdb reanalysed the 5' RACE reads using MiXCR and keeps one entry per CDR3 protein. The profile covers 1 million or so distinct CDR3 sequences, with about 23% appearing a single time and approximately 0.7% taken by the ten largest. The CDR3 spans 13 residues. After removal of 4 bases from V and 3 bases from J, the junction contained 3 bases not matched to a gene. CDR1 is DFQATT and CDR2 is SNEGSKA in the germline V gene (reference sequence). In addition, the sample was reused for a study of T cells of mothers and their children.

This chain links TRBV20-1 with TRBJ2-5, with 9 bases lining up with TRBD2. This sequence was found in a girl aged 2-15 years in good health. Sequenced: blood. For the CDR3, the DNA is TGCAGTGCTAAGGCTAGCGGGAAAGAGACCCAGTACTTC. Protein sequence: CSAKASGKETQYF.